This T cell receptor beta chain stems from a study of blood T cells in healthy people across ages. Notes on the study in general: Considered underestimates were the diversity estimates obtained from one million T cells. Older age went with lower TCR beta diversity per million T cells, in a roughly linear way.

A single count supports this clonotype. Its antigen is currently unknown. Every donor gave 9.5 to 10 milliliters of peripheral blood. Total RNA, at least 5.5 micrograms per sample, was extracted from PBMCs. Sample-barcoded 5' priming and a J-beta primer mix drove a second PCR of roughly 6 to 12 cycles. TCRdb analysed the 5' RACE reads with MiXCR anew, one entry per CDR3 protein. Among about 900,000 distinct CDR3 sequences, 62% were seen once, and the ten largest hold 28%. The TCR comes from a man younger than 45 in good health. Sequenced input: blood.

The CDR3 DNA reads TGCAGTGCTAGAGATTCGCTAGCGGGGGAAGCGGAGACCCAGTACTTC. This gives the protein CSARDSLAGEAETQYF. The rearrangement links TRBV20-1 to TRBJ2-5; 10 bases are a match to TRBD2. The ends lost 0 bases at V and 5 bases at J; junction bases unmatched: 9. There are 16 residues in the CDR3. In germline, CDR1 is DFQATT, CDR2 SNEGSKA (reference sequence).